This TCR delta chain was identified during a study of gammadelta T cells in human blood. As regards this clone: The target antigen is unknown. A far more abundant clone sits one base away, making this likely a read error.

TCRdb ran CATT on the RT-PCR reads. This table has more than 800 delta-chain clones, 40% to 60% appearing once. The CDR3 sequence is 12 residues long. Germline CDR1 reads GEAIGNYY; CDR2 reads EKD. Study-wide points: Microbial exposure reportedly appeared to drive polyclonal expansion of innate gamma-delta T cells right after birth.

The chain links TRDV2 to TRDJ1; D is uncertain. This clonotype was obtained from a newborn. The sequenced sample was Vgamma9Vdelta2 gamma-delta T cells from cord blood. The CDR3 region has the DNA TGTGCCTGTGACACCGGCACCAATAAACTCATCTTT. As protein: CACDTGTNKLIF.